One and the same sample provided the 8 T cell receptor beta chains below, sequenced in a study of T-cell memory formation after mild COVID-19. Using its own MiXCR run on the 5' RACE reads, TCRdb lists one record per CDR3 protein. The sample consists of about 540,000 distinct CDR3 sequences, 20% of them appearing once. Sequenced material: PBMCs or a T cell subset sorted from them (not recorded which). The source is an adult woman who had mild COVID-19 (a few samples of this study predate the infection). Cell type and time point are not known.

This chain links TRBV6-5 with TRBJ2-7; tentative D call: TRBD1 (5 bases). The CDR3 runs to 14 residues. Germline CDR1 is MNHEY and CDR2 is SVGAGI. V lost 0 bases and J lost 2, with 8 bases in between. CDR3 coding DNA: TGTGCCAGCAGTTACTCGCCAGGGCCCTACGAGCAGTACTTC. Its protein product is CASSYSPGPYEQYF.

The CDR3 loop reads CASSSPRGTIYF. CDR3 bases: TGTGCCAGCAGCTCCCCTAGGGGCACCATATATTTT. J is TRBJ1-3 and V is TRBV9, with D tentatively TRBD1 (5 bases). CDR3 length: 12 residues. Germline CDR1 reads SGDLS; CDR2 reads YYNGEE. The V and J ends lost 4 bases and 9 bases respectively, with 11 bases between them.

This clonotype was found a few times. V usage is TRBV4-1 and J usage is TRBJ1-1, with D unresolved. This CDR3 contains 17 residues. The V end was cut by 3 bases, the J end by 0 bases, with 17 bases between. Germline V lookup: CDR1 MGHRA, CDR2 YSYEKL. CDR3 sequence (DNA): TGCGCCAGCAGCCAGGACGCCCCGCAGGCAATGAACACTGAAGCTTTCTTT. Translated, it gives CASSQDAPQAMNTEAFF.

This clonotype was found a few times. The chain joins TRBV20-1 to TRBJ1-5; 8 bases align to TRBD1. This CDR3 is 14 amino acids long. Trimming cost V 6 bases and J 3 bases; bases outside gene matches: 7. Germline V gene data show CDR1 as DFQATT and CDR2 as SNEGSKA (reference sequence). In nucleotides, the CDR3 is TGCAGTGCCAGTCAGGGGGCCTACAATCAGCCCCAGCATTTT. Amino acids: CSASQGAYNQPQHF.

The V gene is TRBV6-5, the J gene TRBJ1-2; D call uncertain. CDR3 size: 12 residues. With 0 bases removed from V and 8 bases from J, the gap between germline ends came to 7 bases. CDR1 MNHEY and CDR2 SVGAGI come from the germline V gene. The CDR3 loop is CASSYSSGGYTF. The CDR3, as DNA: TGTGCCAGCAGTTACTCGAGTGGGGGCTACACCTTC.

This clonotype was detected many times. At one of its ends the junction is not consistent with the germline gene, which may arise from a read error. This chain connects TRBV4-1 to TRBJ2-7; TRBD2 might be the D (6 bases). The CDR3 totals 12 residues. Germline V lookup: CDR1 MGHRA, CDR2 YSYEKL. The CDR3 reads CASSQGGYEQYF. DNA of the CDR3: TGTGCCAGCAGCCAGGGAGGATACGAGCAGTACTTC.

This clonotype appeared a few times. The J gene is TRBJ2-3, the V gene TRBV7-2, with D tentatively TRBD2 (5 bases). CDR3 size: 15 residues. With 3 bases removed from V and 0 bases from J, the gap between germline ends came to 10 bases. Per germline, CDR1 SGHTA and CDR2 FQGNSA. The CDR3 coding sequence is TGTGCCAGCAGCTTGAGGGCCACTAGCACAGATACGCAGTATTTT. It codes for CASSLRATSTDTQYF.

This clonotype was seen a few times. This chain uses TRBV18 with TRBJ2-7; 8 bases fit TRBD1. Germline V CDR1 and CDR2: KGHSH, LQKENI. V lost 4 bases, J lost 2 bases, and 4 bases stayed unmatched. The CDR3 length is 14 residues. Written as DNA, the CDR3 is TGTGCCAGCTCACGGACAGGGAAGACCTACGAGCAGTACTTC. Translating gives CASSRTGKTYEQYF.